Included here is one T cell receptor beta chain sequence, with context. The data belong to a study of T cell changes during pregnancy in multiple sclerosis. This CDR3 spans 17 amino acids. The ends lost 4 bases at V and 8 bases at J; junction bases unmatched: 9. Germline V gene sequence: CDR1 SEHNR, CDR2 FQNEAQ (reference sequence). Here immunoSEQ multiplex PCR was the method, and the copy in TCRdb shows in-frame clones only, minus some. The sample lists 95,000 to 100,000 clones; around 90% were seen once. The chain carries TRBV7-9 and TRBJ2-1, with TRBD2 matching over 15 bases. The input for sequencing was peripheral blood, taken in the second trimester of pregnancy. This TCR was recovered from a female donor with multiple sclerosis, enrolled in a pregnancy study. CDR3 coding DNA: TGTGCCAGCAGCTCCTGGACTAGCGGGAGGGAAGGTTATGAGCAGTTCTTC. Protein: CASSSWTSGREGYEQFF.